This paragraph covers one T cell receptor beta chain sequence. These data belong to a study of blood T cell repertoires in COVID-19. For the study at large: Sources were T cells, B-cell-depleted T cells, or PBMCs; the material itself was cDNA or gDNA.

The CDR3 consists of 13 residues. In germline, CDR1 is MDHEN, CDR2 SYDVKM. Trimming cost V 8 bases and J 7 bases, with 14 bases left between them. The assay was immunoSEQ multiplex PCR, and TCRdb's table has in-frame clones only and misses some. The sample lists fewer than 250,000 clones, 70% to 90% occurring once. Sequenced sample: peripheral blood. The TCR comes from a woman aged 70-85 years with active or convalescent COVID-19. The chain joins TRBV28 to TRBJ1-4; weak D call: TRBD1 (6 bases). CDR3 bases: TGTGCCAGCCGGATGTCAGGGGTTGAAAAACTGTTTTTT. Translated: CASRMSGVEKLFF.